This entry lists 3 T cell receptor beta chains sequenced from one sample in a study of breast tumors, draining lymph nodes, adjacent tissues. TCRdb independently ran MiXCR on the multiplex PCR reads; one entry per CDR3 protein. The table shows under 300,000 distinct CDR3 sequences, with under 35% occurring only once. Samples came from axillary lymph nodes draining the breast cancer. The sequenced material came from axillary lymph node tissue. All receptors derive from a female donor with breast cancer. Some clones in this sample may be carry-over from other donors' samples.

This clonotype was seen repeatedly, ten times or more. The V gene is TRBV4-1, the J gene TRBJ2-1; D may be TRBD2 (5 bases). The V end lost 2 bases, the J end lost 0 bases, and 14 bases lay between the germline ends. Looked up from germline, CDR1 is MGHRA and CDR2 is YSYEKL. This CDR3 is built from 17 residues. The CDR3: CASSQPSGKSSYNEQFF. In DNA, the CDR3 is TGCGCCAGCAGCCAACCCAGCGGCAAGAGCTCCTACAATGAGCAGTTCTTC.

Points on this clonotype: One junction end does not reproduce the germline sequence, and a read error may be involved. The rearrangement links TRBV19 to TRBJ1-1; D not resolved. Germline V gene sequence: CDR1 LNHDA, CDR2 SQIVND (reference sequence). The CDR3 length is 12 residues. In DNA form, the CDR3 reads TGTGCCAGTATGAGTAGGAACGCTGAAGCTTTCTTT. Amino acid sequence: CASMSRNAEAFF. Full variable domain (outside the CDR3, taken from reference TRBV19 and TRBJ1-1): DGGITQSPKYLFRKEGQNVTLSCEQNLNHDAMYWYRQDPGQGLRLIYYSQIVNDFQKGDIAEGYSVSREKKESFPLTVTSAQKNPTAFYLCASMSRNAEAFFGQGTRLTVV.

This clonotype was detected many times. This sequence joins TRBV7-6 and TRBJ2-7; 7 bases fit TRBD1. CDR1 is SGHVS, CDR2 FNYEAQ, per germline. This CDR3 region has 11 residues. J lost 7 bases, V lost 5 bases, and 2 bases had no gene match. CDR3 DNA sequence: TGTGCCAGCAGCCCGGGACAGGAGCAGTACTTC. It encodes CASSPGQEQYF.